This T cell receptor (beta chain) is drawn from a study of blood T cell repertoires in COVID-19. Study summary: Samples representing acute and convalescent COVID-19 were sourced from the United States, Italy and Spain. PBMCs, B-cell-depleted T cells, or T cells were the source of the cDNA or gDNA that made up the material.

In the original processing: Nucleated cell number was recorded as an estimate derived from reference gene primer amplification. Libraries were prepared by immunoSEQ multiplex PCR; TCRdb keeps only in-frame clonotypes and omits some of them. The V and J calls and the clone size are those of that table, but D and trimming were determined from the DNA. Among 70,000 or so clones listed, approximately 86% were seen once. Unmatched junction bases numbered 8, after V lost 5 bases and J lost 5 bases. The germline CDR1 and CDR2 sequences are MNHEY and SVGAGI. The CDR3 has 15 amino acids. The TCR was taken from a man aged 65-85 years with active COVID-19. The source material was peripheral blood. This chain uses TRBV6-5 with TRBJ2-1, with TRBD2 matching 8 bases. The chain's CDR3 is CASSRGAGGHNEQFF. Written as DNA, the CDR3 is TGTGCCAGCAGTCGGGGGGCGGGAGGCCACAATGAGCAGTTCTTC.